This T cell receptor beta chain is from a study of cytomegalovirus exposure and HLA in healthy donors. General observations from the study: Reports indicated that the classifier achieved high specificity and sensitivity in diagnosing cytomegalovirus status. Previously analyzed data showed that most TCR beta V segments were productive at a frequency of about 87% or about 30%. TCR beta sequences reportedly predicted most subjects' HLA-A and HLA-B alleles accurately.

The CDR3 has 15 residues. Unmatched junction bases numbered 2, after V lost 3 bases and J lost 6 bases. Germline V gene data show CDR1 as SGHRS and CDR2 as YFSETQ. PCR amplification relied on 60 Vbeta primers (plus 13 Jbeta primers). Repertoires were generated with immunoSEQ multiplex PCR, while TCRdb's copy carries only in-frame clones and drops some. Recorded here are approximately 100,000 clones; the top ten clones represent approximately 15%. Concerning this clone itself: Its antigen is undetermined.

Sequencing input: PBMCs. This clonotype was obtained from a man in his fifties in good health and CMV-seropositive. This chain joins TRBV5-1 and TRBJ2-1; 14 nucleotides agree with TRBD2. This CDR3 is CASSSGTSGGNEQFF. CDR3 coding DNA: TGCGCCAGCAGCTCCGGGACTAGCGGGGGCAATGAGCAGTTCTTC.